The clone carrying this TCR beta chain was counted ten times or more. The antigen is unknown. The unsorted libraries were generated from a total of 2 million PBMCs, which had been stored in RNAlater at -80 C. The data were taken from a study of neurological immune-mediated disorders. Study outcomes and limitations: A possible signature appeared as one related-CDR3 cluster, in which phylogenetic grouping placed the repertoires of 18 of 34 multiple sclerosis patients.

The CDR3 sequence is 14 residues long. The germline CDR1 and CDR2 sequences are SNHLY and FYNNEI. V gave up 6 bases and J gave up 0 bases, with 9 bases separating them. By 5'RACE with 10-nucleotide random UMIs, the cDNA was made. MiXCR was run by TCRdb on the 5' RACE reads, yielding one entry per CDR3 protein. The sample records approximately 100,000 distinct CDR3 sequences, around 3.3% being singletons. The sequenced sample was PBMCs. The gene calls are TRBV2 and TRBJ1-3; no definite D call. The receptor's source is a woman aged 18 to 35 with multiple sclerosis. The CDR3 region has the DNA TGTGCCAGCAGAGATAGGAGCTCTGGAAACACCATATATTTT. Its translation: CASRDRSSGNTIYF.